This TCR beta chain comes out of a study of shared clonotypes between healthy human individuals. Study summary: CD8 memory received one plate per donor, CD8 naive two, CD4 memory three and CD4 naive three. Broader study findings: Estimated clonotype richness was generally higher in naive than memory subsets. In having few donors, the study represented limited genetic and exposure-history diversity. Between several donors, naive CD4 clonotypes were shared at a level of about 5.3%.

The CDR3 spans 15 residues. The V gene lost 3 bases and the J gene lost 1 base, with 13 bases spanning the gap. CDR1 is PRHDT, CDR2 FYEKMQ, per germline (reference sequence). Measured with immunoSEQ multiplex PCR; TCRdb has only the in-frame clones, and not every one. Of about 800,000 clones in the sample, 96% were seen once. Points on this clone: The antigen remains unidentified.

CD45RO negativity and positive selection for CCR7 defined naive CD8 cells, a population that excluded terminally differentiated effector memory CD45RA+ cells. V and J are TRBV13 and TRBJ2-7, with unresolved D. Sequencing used naive CD8+ T cells sorted from blood. The receptor comes from a man aged 25 to 45 in good health. DNA for the CDR3: TGTGCCAGCAGCTTTCGCGGAGAAGTTTCCTACGAGCAGTACTTC. It codes for CASSFRGEVSYEQYF. Drawing the rest from reference TRBV13 and TRBJ2-7, the complete variable domain is AAGVIQSPRHLIKEKRETATLKCYPIPRHDTVYWYQQGPGQDPQFLISFYEKMQSDKGSIPDRFSAQQFSDYHSELNMSSLELGDSALYFCASSFRGEVSYEQYFGPGTRLTVT.